The rows below give T cell receptor beta chains drawn from one sample of a study of immune evolution from preneoplasia to lung adenocarcinoma. Here immunoSEQ multiplex PCR was the method, and the copy in TCRdb shows in-frame clones only, minus some. The table shows 35,000 or so clones, with about 73% occurring only once. Sequencing was performed on FFPE invasive lung adenocarcinoma tissue. The receptors were gathered from a person between 60 and 69 years old with lung adenocarcinoma. Both conserved end residues are part of each CDR3. The D gene is left open where the match is weak. Not every row has a clone size; where given, it reads once, few, many or a size class.

v_gene,d_gene,abundance,len,j_gene,CDR3aa,CDR3nt
TRBV6-6,NA,NA,13,TRBJ1-1,CASSRLEGTEAFF,TGTGCCAGCAGTCGCCTGGAGGGGACTGAAGCTTTCTTT
TRBV7-9,NA,NA,13,TRBJ1-1,CASSLQTNTEAFF,TGTGCCAGCAGCCTTCAAACGAACACTGAAGCTTTCTTT
TRBV12-5,NA,few,13,TRBJ2-7,CASGDTGIYEQYF,TGTGCTAGTGGCGATACAGGGATCTACGAGCAGTACTTC
TRBV10-3,NA,NA,13,TRBJ2-1,CAVGPSSYNEQFF,TGTGCCGTTGGGCCTAGCTCCTACAATGAGCAGTTCTTC
TRBV6-1,NA,NA,16,TRBJ2-1,CASSERVGASYNEQFF,TGTGCCAGCAGTGAACGAGTGGGAGCGTCCTACAATGAGCAGTTCTTC
TRBV7-8,TRBD2,NA,15,TRBJ2-7,CASSLVESGTYEQYF,TGTGCCAGCAGCTTAGTCGAGAGCGGGACCTACGAGCAGTACTTC
TRBV6-4,TRBD2,NA,15,TRBJ2-3,CASSDSAGFTDTQYF,TGTGCCAGCAGTGACTCAGCGGGATTCACAGATACGCAGTATTTT
TRBV11-2,TRBD2,once,15,TRBJ2-5,CASSLVTSGRQTQYF,TGTGCCAGCAGCTTAGTGACTAGCGGGAGACAGACCCAGTACTTC
TRBV2,NA,NA,14,TRBJ2-1,CASTEPGAGNEQFF,TGTGCCAGCACCGAGCCGGGGGCGGGAAATGAGCAGTTCTTC
TRBV14,TRBD2,NA,16,TRBJ2-7,CASSQDWTSGAYEQYF,TGTGCCAGCAGCCAAGATTGGACTAGCGGGGCCTACGAGCAGTACTTC
TRBV15,NA,NA,12,TRBJ2-1,CATSTRGNEQFF,TGTGCCACCAGCACGCGAGGGAATGAGCAGTTCTTC
TRBV18,TRBD1,NA,16,TRBJ1-2,CASSPGQGLGDYGYTF,TGTGCCAGCTCACCAGGACAGGGCCTGGGGGACTATGGCTACACCTTC
TRBV5-1,NA,NA,16,TRBJ2-1,CASSLASASSYNEQFF,TGCGCCAGCAGCTTGGCCAGCGCCAGCTCCTACAATGAGCAGTTCTTC
TRBV21-1,NA,NA,17,TRBJ2-7,CASSPKTPTLNSYEQYF,TGTGCCAGCAGCCCAAAGACACCAACACTCAACTCCTACGAGCAGTACTTC
TRBV27,NA,NA,13,TRBJ1-1,CASSLEYGTEAFF,TGTGCCAGCAGTTTAGAGTATGGGACTGAAGCTTTCTTT
TRBV5-1,NA,NA,14,TRBJ1-4,CASSLDGNNEKLFF,TGCGCCAGCAGCTTGGACGGCAATAATGAAAAACTGTTTTTT
TRBV2,NA,NA,13,TRBJ1-3,CASQGDAGNTIYF,TGTGCCAGTCAGGGTGACGCTGGAAACACCATATATTTT
TRBV29-1,NA,NA,11,TRBJ2-7,CSVYTNYEQYF,TGCAGCGTTTATACCAATTACGAGCAGTACTTC
TRBV28,TRBD2,few,12,TRBJ2-1,CASSLVAGEQFF,TGTGCCAGCAGTTTGGTAGCGGGGGAGCAGTTCTTC
TRBV7-9,NA,NA,14,TRBJ2-1,CASSLGRSGDEQFF,TGTGCCAGCAGCTTAGGACGGTCGGGTGATGAGCAGTTCTTC
TRBV5-1,NA,few,14,TRBJ1-1,CASRTGQTNTEAFF,TGCGCCAGCCGGACCGGACAGACGAACACTGAAGCTTTCTTT
TRBV7-7,NA,once,13,TRBJ2-2,CASSSSTTGELFF,TGTGCTAGCAGCTCATCGACCACCGGGGAGCTGTTTTTT
TRBV28,TRBD2,NA,13,TRBJ2-3,CASRGVRTDTQYF,TGTGCCAGTCGGGGGGTCCGCACAGATACGCAGTATTTT
TRBV23-1,NA,NA,17,TRBJ1-2,CASSQSYLSPRNYGYTF,TGCGCCAGCAGTCAATCTTATCTTTCCCCGCGCAACTATGGCTACACCTTC
TRBV30,TRBD1,NA,13,TRBJ2-7,CAWSGTGGYEQYF,TGTGCCTGGAGTGGGACAGGCGGCTACGAGCAGTACTTC
TRBV25-1,NA,medium-sized,13,TRBJ2-7,CASSDRETYEQYF,TGTGCCAGCAGTGACCGGGAAACCTACGAGCAGTACTTC
TRBV11-3,NA,NA,16,TRBJ1-5,CASSLQSGRGVTPQHF,TGTGCCAGCAGCTTACAAAGCGGCAGGGGAGTGACCCCCCAGCATTTT
TRBV5-4,NA,once,15,TRBJ2-3,CASSLSFVGSGRQYF,TGTGCCAGCAGCTTGTCCTTCGTAGGGAGTGGGAGGCAGTATTTT
TRBV19,NA,NA,14,TRBJ1-5,CASTPRAGNQPQHF,TGTGCCAGTACCCCCAGAGCGGGCAATCAGCCCCAGCATTTT
TRBV6-1,NA,NA,15,TRBJ2-7,CASSDRAKSSYEQYF,TGTGCCAGCAGTGATAGGGCCAAGAGCTCCTACGAGCAGTACTTC
TRBV29-1,TRBD1,NA,12,TRBJ1-2,CSVVEGAAGYTF,TGCAGCGTTGTTGAGGGGGCGGCCGGCTACACCTTC
TRBV28,NA,few,12,TRBJ2-7,CASSLYRAPPYF,TGTGCCAGCAGTTTATACCGGGCACCTCCGTACTTC
TRBV28,NA,NA,15,TRBJ1-2,CASARLVVQLYGYTF,TGTGCCAGCGCCCGATTGGTGGTCCAGCTCTATGGCTACACCTTC
TRBV11-3,TRBD1,NA,15,TRBJ1-1,CASSIRDREKSEAFF,TGTGCCAGCAGCATCCGGGACAGGGAAAAATCTGAAGCTTTCTTT
TRBV28,TRBD2,once,14,TRBJ2-1,CASSPGTSLYEQFF,TGTGCCAGCAGTCCGGGGACTAGCTTGTATGAGCAGTTCTTC
TRBV18,NA,NA,11,TRBJ2-7,CASSFGDEQYF,TGTGCCAGCTCTTTTGGGGACGAGCAGTACTTC
TRBV19,NA,NA,12,TRBJ1-5,CASSVTYRPQHF,TGTGCCAGTAGTGTTACCTATAGGCCCCAGCATTTT
TRBV21-1,NA,NA,18,TRBJ2-3,CASLPGLAGGPWTDTQYF,TGTGCCAGCCTCCCGGGACTAGCGGGAGGGCCATGGACAGATACGCAGTATTTT
TRBV7-2,NA,NA,13,TRBJ2-3,CASSRAGAHTQYF,TGTGCCAGCAGCCGGGCGGGGGCCCATACGCAGTATTTT
TRBV5-1,NA,few,13,TRBJ1-2,CASSLRGIYGYTF,TGCGCCAGCAGCTTGAGGGGGATCTATGGCTACACCTTC
TRBV18,NA,NA,16,TRBJ2-1,CASSRRQGGSYNEQFF,TGTGCCAGCTCCCGGAGGCAGGGGGGTTCCTACAATGAGCAGTTCTTC
TRBV6-5,NA,NA,15,TRBJ2-3,CASSYSASGLDTQYF,TGTGCCAGCAGTTACTCGGCTTCCGGTCTGGATACGCAGTATTTT
TRBV27,TRBD1,NA,14,TRBJ1-5,CASSLRQGEQPQHF,TGTGCCAGCAGTCTTCGACAGGGCGAGCAGCCCCAGCATTTT
TRBV2,TRBD2,NA,12,TRBJ2-1,CASSADGGEQFF,TGTGCCAGCAGTGCCGACGGGGGGGAGCAGTTCTTC
TRBV28,TRBD1,NA,14,TRBJ1-4,CASTSTAGGEKLFF,TGTGCCAGCACCTCCACGGCAGGGGGTGAAAAACTGTTTTTT
TRBV28,NA,NA,12,TRBJ2-1,CASSSHSNEQFF,TGTGCCAGCAGTTCCCACAGTAATGAGCAGTTCTTC